These 13 T cell receptor beta chains came from one sample sequenced in a study of response to subunit inactivated influenza vaccine. TCRdb reprocessed the RT-PCR reads with MiXCR, giving one entry per CDR3 protein. The repertoire has more than 200,000 distinct CDR3 sequences, 12% of them found once; the top ten carry about 7.8%. The sample in question was non-naive T cells sorted from PBMCs, obtained approximately 15 days before vaccination. These receptors were taken from a man aged 50 or older who received an inactivated influenza vaccine.

The chain combines TRBV6-5 with TRBJ2-3; 7 bases line up with TRBD2. CDR1 and CDR2 (germline): MNHEY, SVGAGI. Losses at the gene ends were 0 bases for V and 3 bases for J; bases not matched to a gene: 3. The CDR3 has 15 residues. CDR3 sequence (DNA): TGTGCCAGCAGTTACTCGAAGCGGGGAACAGATACGCAGTATTTT. It encodes CASSYSKRGTDTQYF.

The chain employs TRBV5-6 and TRBJ2-3, with 7 nucleotides matching TRBD2. Germline CDR1 and CDR2: SGHDT and YYEEEE. The CDR3 is made up of 12 amino acids. V was pared by 4 bases and J by 10 bases, with 6 bases of the junction left unmatched. CDR3 nucleotide sequence: TGTGCCAGCAGCCTCCGGGACTACGCGCAGTATTTT. Amino acid sequence: CASSLRDYAQYF.

J is TRBJ1-4 and V is TRBV10-3; 7 bases map to TRBD1. This CDR3 comprises 14 residues. J gave up 7 bases and V 2 bases, and 4 bases lay outside the gene matches. The germline V gene has CDR1 ENHRY and CDR2 SYGVKD. CDR3 amino acids: CAISEDRDREKLFF. In nucleotides, the CDR3 is TGTGCCATCAGTGAGGACAGGGACCGTGAAAAACTGTTTTTT.

The V call is TRBV30, the J call TRBJ2-1; 7 bases line up with TRBD2. The CDR3 loop spans 17 amino acids. Trimming at V came to 0 bases and at J to 8 bases, leaving 16 bases not matched to a gene. Germline-derived CDR1 and CDR2 are GTSNPN and SVGIG (reference sequence). The CDR3 loop is CAWSVHGGGPFGHEQFF. The DNA of the CDR3 is TGTGCCTGGAGTGTACATGGGGGAGGGCCCTTCGGTCATGAGCAGTTCTTC.

This clonotype came up many times. The rearrangement links TRBV20-1 to TRBJ1-5, with 8 positions matching TRBD1. There are 16 residues in the CDR3. The trim removed 0 bases at V and 5 bases at J, leaving 9 bases unmatched. Germline CDR1 DFQATT, CDR2 SNEGSKA (reference sequence). The CDR3 region is CSARDLTGGVDQPQHF. The CDR3 region has the DNA TGCAGTGCTAGAGACCTAACAGGGGGGGTCGATCAGCCCCAGCATTTT.

The rearrangement uses TRBV6-1 and TRBJ2-7, with TRBD1 matching over 7 bases. This CDR3 spans 14 amino acids. Looked up from germline, CDR1 is MNHNS and CDR2 is SASEGT. V shed 6 bases, J shed 5 bases, and the junction held 10 bases outside the gene matches. CDR3 amino acids: CASRRSTGVHEQYF. CDR3 bases: TGTGCCAGCAGGCGATCAACAGGGGTCCACGAGCAGTACTTC.

This clonotype occurred many times. The CDR3 coding sequence is TGCAGTGCTAGAGATGTGATGGGGGCCGCCTACAATGAGCAGTTCTTC. It encodes CSARDVMGAAYNEQFF. The chain has TRBV20-1 and TRBJ2-1, with D possibly matching TRBD1 (6 bases). Germline V lookup: CDR1 DFQATT, CDR2 SNEGSKA (reference sequence). CDR3 length equals 16 residues. Trimming shortened V by 0 bases and J by 2 bases, and 14 bases separated the two germline ends.

This chain uses TRBV29-1 with TRBJ2-7; D might be TRBD1 (6 bases). Trimming cost V 4 bases and J 2 bases, with 18 bases left between them. CDR1 and CDR2 from the germline V gene are SQVTM and ANQGSEA. This CDR3 region has 15 residues. For the CDR3, the DNA is TGCAGCGTTGTTTCTCGGGACACCGCAGCCTACGAGCAGTACTTC. It encodes CSVVSRDTAAYEQYF.

The table lists this clonotype with many counts. This chain connects TRBV2 to TRBJ2-5; weak D call: TRBD2 (6 bases). Trimming shortened V by 7 bases and J by 5 bases, and 14 bases separated the two germline ends. The CDR3 consists of 13 residues. Germline V gene lookup returns CDR1 SNHLY and CDR2 FYNNEI. The CDR3 DNA follows: TGTGCCAGCAAACGGGCGGGGTACGAGACCCAGTACTTC. Amino acids: CASKRAGYETQYF. Combining the CDR3 with reference TRBV2 and TRBJ2-5 gives the whole variable domain EPEVTQTPSHQVTQMGQEVILRCVPISNHLYFYWYRQILGQKVEFLVSFYNNEISEKSEIFDDQFSVERPDGSNFTLKIRSTKLEDSAMYFCASKRAGYETQYFGPGTRLLVL.

The chain links TRBV12-3 or TRBV12-4 to TRBJ1-1; D is unresolved. The ends were cut back, 5 bases at V and 2 bases at J, with 12 bases in the middle. CDR3 size: 14 residues. As DNA, the CDR3 is TGTGCCAGCAGTCCCTTAAAACCTAACACTGAAGCTTTCTTT. Translating it yields CASSPLKPNTEAFF.

J is TRBJ2-5 and V is TRBV7-2; 12 bases fit TRBD2. Germline V gene data show CDR1 as SGHTA and CDR2 as FQGNSA. After removal of 5 bases from V and 5 bases from J, the junction contained 9 bases not matched to a gene. The CDR3 is made up of 16 amino acids. The CDR3 loop is CASSPSGGAWFETQYF. The CDR3 region has the DNA TGTGCCAGCAGCCCTAGCGGGGGGGCCTGGTTTGAGACCCAGTACTTC.

This clonotype was seen more than once but under ten times. This chain connects TRBV7-8 to TRBJ2-3, with D perhaps matching TRBD1 (6 bases). The germline gives CDR1 SGHVS, CDR2 FQNEAQ. V was trimmed by 2 bases and J by 2 bases, leaving 14 bases between them. CDR3 length equals 16 residues. The CDR3 is CASSLHHRESTDTQYF. The CDR3 DNA sequence: TGTGCCAGCAGCTTACATCACAGGGAATCCACAGATACGCAGTATTTT.

This rearrangement joins TRBV10-3 to TRBJ2-7; 8 nucleotides agree with TRBD2. After removal of 3 bases from V and 7 bases from J, the junction contained 11 bases not matched to a gene. Germline CDR1 reads ENHRY; CDR2 reads SYGVKD. The CDR3 is 15 amino acids. The CDR3 region is CAISESGGPALEQYF. In DNA, the CDR3 is TGTGCCATCAGTGAAAGCGGGGGCCCCGCTTTGGAGCAGTACTTC.